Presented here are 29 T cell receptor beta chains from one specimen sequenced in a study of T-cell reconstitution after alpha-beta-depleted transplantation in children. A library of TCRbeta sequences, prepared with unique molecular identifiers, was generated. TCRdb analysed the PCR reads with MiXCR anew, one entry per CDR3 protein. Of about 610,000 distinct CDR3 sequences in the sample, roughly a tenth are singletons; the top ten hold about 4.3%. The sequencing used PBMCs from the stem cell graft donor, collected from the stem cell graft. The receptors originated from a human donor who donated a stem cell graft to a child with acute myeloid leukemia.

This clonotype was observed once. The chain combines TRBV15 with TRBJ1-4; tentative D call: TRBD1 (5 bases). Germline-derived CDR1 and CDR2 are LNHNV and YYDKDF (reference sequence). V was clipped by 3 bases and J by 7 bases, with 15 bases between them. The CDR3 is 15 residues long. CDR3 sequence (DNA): TGTGCCACCAGCAGCCAGGGTAGAGTCATTGAAAAACTGTTTTTT. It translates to CATSSQGRVIEKLFF.

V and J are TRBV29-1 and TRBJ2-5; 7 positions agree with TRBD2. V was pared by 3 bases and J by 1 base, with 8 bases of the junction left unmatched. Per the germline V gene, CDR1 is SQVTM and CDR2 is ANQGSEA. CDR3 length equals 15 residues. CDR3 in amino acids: CSVEASGDLQETQYF. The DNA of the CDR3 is TGCAGCGTTGAGGCGAGCGGGGATCTCCAAGAGACCCAGTACTTC. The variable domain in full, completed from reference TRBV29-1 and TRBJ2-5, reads SAVISQKPSRDICQRGTSLTIQCQVDSQVTMMFWYRQQPGQSLTLIATANQGSEATYESGFVIDKFPISRPNLTFSTLTVSNMSPEDSSIYLCSVEASGDLQETQYFGPGTRLLVL.

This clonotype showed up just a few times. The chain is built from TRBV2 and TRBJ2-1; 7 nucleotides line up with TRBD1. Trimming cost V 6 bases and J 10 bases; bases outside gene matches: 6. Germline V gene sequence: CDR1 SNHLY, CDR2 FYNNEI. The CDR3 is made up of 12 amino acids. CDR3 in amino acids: CASRSDRAEQFF. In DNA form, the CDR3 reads TGTGCCAGCAGGTCCGACAGGGCGGAGCAGTTCTTC.

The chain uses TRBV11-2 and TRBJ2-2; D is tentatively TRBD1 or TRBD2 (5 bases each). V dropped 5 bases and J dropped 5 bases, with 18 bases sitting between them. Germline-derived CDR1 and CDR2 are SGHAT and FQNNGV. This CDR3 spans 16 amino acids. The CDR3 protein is CASSLLLGERTGELFF. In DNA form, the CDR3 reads TGTGCCAGCAGCCTATTGTTGGGGGAGAGGACCGGGGAGCTGTTTTTT. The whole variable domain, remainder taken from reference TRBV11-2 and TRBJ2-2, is EAGVAQSPRYKIIEKRQSVAFWCNPISGHATLYWYQQILGQGPKLLIQFQNNGVVDDSQLPKDRFSAERLKGVDSTLKIQPAKLEDSAVYLCASSLLLGERTGELFFGEGSRLTVL.

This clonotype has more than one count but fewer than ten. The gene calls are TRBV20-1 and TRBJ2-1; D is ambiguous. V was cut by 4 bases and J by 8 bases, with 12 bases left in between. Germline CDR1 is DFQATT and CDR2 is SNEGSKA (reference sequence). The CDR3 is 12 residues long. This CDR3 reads CSATSDSDEQFF. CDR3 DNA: TGCAGTGCTACCTCTGACTCCGATGAGCAGTTCTTC.

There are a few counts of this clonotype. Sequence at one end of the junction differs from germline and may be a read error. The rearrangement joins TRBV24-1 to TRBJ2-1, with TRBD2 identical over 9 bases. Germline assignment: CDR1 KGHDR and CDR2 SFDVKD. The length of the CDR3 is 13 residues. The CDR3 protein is CATSGSTSGSSLF. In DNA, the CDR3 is TGTGCCACCAGTGGGAGTACTAGCGGGTCCTCGCTCTTC.

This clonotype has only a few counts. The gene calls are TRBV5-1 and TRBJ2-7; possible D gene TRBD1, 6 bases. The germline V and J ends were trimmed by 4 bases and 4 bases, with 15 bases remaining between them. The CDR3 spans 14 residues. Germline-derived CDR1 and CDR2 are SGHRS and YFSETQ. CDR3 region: CASSPISGQYEQYF. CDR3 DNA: TGCGCCAGCAGCCCTATATCGGGACAATACGAGCAGTACTTC.

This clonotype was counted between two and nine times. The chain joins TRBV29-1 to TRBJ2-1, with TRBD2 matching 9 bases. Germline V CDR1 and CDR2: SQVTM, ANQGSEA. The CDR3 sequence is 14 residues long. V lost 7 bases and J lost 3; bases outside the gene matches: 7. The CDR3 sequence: CSADLAGIYNEQFF. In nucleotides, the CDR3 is TGCAGCGCAGACCTAGCGGGAATCTACAATGAGCAGTTCTTC.

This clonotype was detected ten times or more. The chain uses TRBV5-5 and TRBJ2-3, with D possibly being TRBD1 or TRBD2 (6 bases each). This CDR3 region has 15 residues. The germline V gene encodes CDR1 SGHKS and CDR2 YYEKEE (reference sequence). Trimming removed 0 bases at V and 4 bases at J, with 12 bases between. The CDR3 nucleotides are TGTGCCAGCAGCTTGGGGGGGGCTTCGGCAGATACGCAGTATTTT. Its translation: CASSLGGASADTQYF.

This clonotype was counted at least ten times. The CDR3 here is CASSRQSSYEQYF. The CDR3 DNA follows: TGTGCCAGCAGCCGACAATCATCCTACGAGCAGTACTTC. The chain couples TRBV6-2 or TRBV6-3 to TRBJ2-7; D remains unclear. The germline V and J ends were trimmed by 6 bases and 1 base, with 10 bases remaining between them. The CDR3 sequence is 13 residues long. From germline, CDR1 is MNHEY and CDR2 SVGEGT.

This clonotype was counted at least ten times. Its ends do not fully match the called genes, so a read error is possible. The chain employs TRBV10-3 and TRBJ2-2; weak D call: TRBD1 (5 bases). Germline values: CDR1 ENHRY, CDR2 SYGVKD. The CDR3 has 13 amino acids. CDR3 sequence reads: CALSQGNTGELFF. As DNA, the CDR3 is TGTGCCCTCAGCCAGGGGAACACCGGGGAGCTGTTTTTT.

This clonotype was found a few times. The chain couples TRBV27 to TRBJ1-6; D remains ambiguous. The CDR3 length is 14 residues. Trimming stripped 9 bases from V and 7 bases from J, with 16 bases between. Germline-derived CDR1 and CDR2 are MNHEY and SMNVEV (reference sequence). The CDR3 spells CARPRPDPNSPLHF. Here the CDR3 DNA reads TGTGCCAGACCTCGGCCCGACCCAAATTCACCCCTCCACTTT.

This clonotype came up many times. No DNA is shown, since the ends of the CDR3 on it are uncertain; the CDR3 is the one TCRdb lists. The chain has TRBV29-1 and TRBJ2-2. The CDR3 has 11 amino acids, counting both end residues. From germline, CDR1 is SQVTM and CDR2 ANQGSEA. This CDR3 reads CSVFGAGELFF.

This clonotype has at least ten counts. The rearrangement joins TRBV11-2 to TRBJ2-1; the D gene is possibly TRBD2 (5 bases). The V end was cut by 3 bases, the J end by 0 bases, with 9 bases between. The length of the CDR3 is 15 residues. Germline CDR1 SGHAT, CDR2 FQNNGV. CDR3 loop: CASSLRVSSYNEQFF. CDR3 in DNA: TGTGCCAGCAGCTTGAGGGTGAGCTCCTACAATGAGCAGTTCTTC.

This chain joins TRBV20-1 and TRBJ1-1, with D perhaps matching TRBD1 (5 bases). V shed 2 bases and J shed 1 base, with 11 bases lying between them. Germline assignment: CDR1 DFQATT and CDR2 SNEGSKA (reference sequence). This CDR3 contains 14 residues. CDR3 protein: CSARSGRRNTEAFF. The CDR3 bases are TGCAGTGCTAGATCGGGACGGAGGAACACTGAAGCTTTCTTT.

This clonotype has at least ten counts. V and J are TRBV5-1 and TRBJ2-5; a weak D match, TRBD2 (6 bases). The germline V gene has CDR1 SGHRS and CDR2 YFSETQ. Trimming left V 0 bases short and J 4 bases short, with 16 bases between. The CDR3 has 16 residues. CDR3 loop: CASSLVGSGVGETQYF. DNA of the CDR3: TGCGCCAGCAGCTTGGTCGGTTCGGGAGTTGGAGAGACCCAGTACTTC. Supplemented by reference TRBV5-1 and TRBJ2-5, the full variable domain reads KAGVTQTPRYLIKTRGQQVTLSCSPISGHRSVSWYQQTPGQGLQFLFEYFSETQRNKGNFPGRFSGRQFSNSRSEMNVSTLELGDSALYLCASSLVGSGVGETQYFGPGTRLLVL.

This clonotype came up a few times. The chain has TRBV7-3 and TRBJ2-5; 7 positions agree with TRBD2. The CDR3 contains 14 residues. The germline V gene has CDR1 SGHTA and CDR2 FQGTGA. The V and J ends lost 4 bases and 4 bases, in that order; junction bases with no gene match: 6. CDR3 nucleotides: TGTGCCAGCAGCTATGGGGGGAGGGGAGAGACCCAGTACTTC. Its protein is CASSYGGRGETQYF.

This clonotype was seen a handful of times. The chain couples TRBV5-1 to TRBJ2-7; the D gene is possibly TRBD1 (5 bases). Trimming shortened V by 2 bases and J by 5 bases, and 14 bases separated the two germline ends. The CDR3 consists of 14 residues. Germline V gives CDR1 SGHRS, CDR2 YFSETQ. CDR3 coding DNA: TGCGCCAGCAGCTTAGGGCAGGGAAGCGACGAGCAGTACTTC. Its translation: CASSLGQGSDEQYF.

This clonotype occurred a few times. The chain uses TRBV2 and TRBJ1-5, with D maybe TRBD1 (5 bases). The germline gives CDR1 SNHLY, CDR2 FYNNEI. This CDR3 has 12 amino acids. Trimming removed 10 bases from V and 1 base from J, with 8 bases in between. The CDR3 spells CAIGASNQPQHF. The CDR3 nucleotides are TGTGCCATTGGGGCGAGCAATCAGCCCCAGCATTTT.

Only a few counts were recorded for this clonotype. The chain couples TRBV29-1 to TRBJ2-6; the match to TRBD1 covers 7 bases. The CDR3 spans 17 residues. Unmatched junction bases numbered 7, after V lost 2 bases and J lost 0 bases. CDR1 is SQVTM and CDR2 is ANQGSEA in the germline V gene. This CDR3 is CSVERAGGLSGANVLTF. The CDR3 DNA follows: TGCAGCGTTGAACGGGCAGGGGGTCTCTCTGGGGCCAACGTCCTGACTTTC.

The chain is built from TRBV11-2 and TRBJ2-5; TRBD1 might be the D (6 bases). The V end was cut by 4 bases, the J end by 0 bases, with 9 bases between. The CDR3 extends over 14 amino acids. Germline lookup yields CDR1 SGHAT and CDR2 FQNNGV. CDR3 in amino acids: CASSYGQNQETQYF. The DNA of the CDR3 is TGTGCCAGCAGCTATGGACAGAACCAAGAGACCCAGTACTTC.

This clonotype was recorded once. This chain's CDR3 is CASSLNSGGLDEQFF. The CDR3 coding sequence is TGTGCCAGCAGCTTAAATAGCGGGGGTTTGGATGAGCAGTTCTTC. The chain combines TRBV7-3 with TRBJ2-1; TRBD2 aligns across 9 bases. The J segment lost 8 bases and the V segment lost 1 base, leaving 6 bases of the junction unmatched. This CDR3 is 15 amino acids long. Germline V CDR1 and CDR2: SGHTA, FQGTGA.

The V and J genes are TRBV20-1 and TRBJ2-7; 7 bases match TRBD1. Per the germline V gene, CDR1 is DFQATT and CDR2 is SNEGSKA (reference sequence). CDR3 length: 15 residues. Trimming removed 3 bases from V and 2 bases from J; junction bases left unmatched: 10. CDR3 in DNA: TGCAGTGCTAGTCCGTCAGGGGGTCTGACCTACGAGCAGTACTTC. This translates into CSASPSGGLTYEQYF.

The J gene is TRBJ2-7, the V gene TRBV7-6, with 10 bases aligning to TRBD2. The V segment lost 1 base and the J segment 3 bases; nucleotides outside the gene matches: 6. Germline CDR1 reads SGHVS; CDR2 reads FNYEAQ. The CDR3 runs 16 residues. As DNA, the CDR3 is TGTGCCAGCAGCTTAGTCGCGGCTAGCGGGAGCTACGAGCAGTACTTC. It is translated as CASSLVAASGSYEQYF.

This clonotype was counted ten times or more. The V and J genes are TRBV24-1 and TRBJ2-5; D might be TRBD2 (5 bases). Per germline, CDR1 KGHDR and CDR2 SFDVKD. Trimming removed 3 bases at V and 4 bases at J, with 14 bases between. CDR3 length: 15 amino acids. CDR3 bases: TGTGCCACCAGTGATCCCAAAGGGAGCGGAGAGACCCAGTACTTC. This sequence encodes CATSDPKGSGETQYF.

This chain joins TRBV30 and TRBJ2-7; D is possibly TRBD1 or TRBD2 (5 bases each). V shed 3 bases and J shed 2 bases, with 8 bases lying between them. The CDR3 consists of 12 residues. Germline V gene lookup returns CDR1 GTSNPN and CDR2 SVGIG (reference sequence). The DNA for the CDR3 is TGTGCCTGGAGGGGGGAGACCTACGAGCAGTACTTC. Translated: CAWRGETYEQYF.

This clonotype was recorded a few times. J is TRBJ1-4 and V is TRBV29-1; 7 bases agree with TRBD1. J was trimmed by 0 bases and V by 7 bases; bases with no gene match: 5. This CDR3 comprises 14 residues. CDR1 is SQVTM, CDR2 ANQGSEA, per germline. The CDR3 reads CSASGQATNEKLFF. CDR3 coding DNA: TGCAGCGCTTCAGGACAGGCAACTAATGAAAAACTGTTTTTT.

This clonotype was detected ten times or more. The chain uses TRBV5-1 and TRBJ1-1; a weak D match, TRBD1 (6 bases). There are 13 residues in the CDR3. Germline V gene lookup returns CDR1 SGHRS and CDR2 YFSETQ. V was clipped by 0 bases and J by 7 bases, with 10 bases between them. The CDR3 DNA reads TGCGCCAGCAGCTTGGTAGGGACAAATGAAGCTTTCTTT. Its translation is CASSLVGTNEAFF. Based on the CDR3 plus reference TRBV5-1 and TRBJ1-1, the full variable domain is KAGVTQTPRYLIKTRGQQVTLSCSPISGHRSVSWYQQTPGQGLQFLFEYFSETQRNKGNFPGRFSGRQFSNSRSEMNVSTLELGDSALYLCASSLVGTNEAFFGQGTRLTVV.

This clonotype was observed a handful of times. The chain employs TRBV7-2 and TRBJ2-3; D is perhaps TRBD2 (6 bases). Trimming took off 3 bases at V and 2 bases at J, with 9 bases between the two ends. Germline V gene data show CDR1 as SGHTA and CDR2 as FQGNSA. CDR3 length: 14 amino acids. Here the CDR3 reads CASSFGGVTDTQYF. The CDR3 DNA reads TGTGCCAGCAGCTTTGGAGGGGTCACAGATACGCAGTATTTT.